A selection of T cell receptor beta chains follows, all from one sample in a study of shared clonotypes between healthy human individuals. Clones were read by immunoSEQ multiplex PCR, and TCRdb kept only the in-frame ones, dropping some. The sample lists millions of clones, about 95% occurring once. The source material was naive CD8+ T cells sorted from blood. Receptors were obtained from a young man in good health. The CDR3 runs from the conserved cysteine through the conserved F or W. Each record gives: CDR3 protein, CDR3 DNA, D gene, V gene, J gene, clone size. D genes are given only for firm matches. Clone size is stated in some rows and not others, as once, few, many or a class when expanded.

CDR3: CASSIGGGWDEQFF
DNA: TGTGCCAGTAGTATAGGCGGGGGCTGGGATGAGCAGTTCTTC
D: -
V: TRBV19
J: TRBJ2-1
size: -

CDR3: CASSEYPADRVIGETQYF
DNA: TGTGCCAGCTCAGAATATCCGGCGGACAGGGTCATCGGAGAGACCCAGTACTTC
D: TRBD1
V: TRBV18
J: TRBJ2-5
size: -

CDR3: CSVRTGAVEQFF
DNA: TGCAGCGTTCGCACAGGGGCGGTTGAGCAGTTCTTC
D: TRBD1
V: TRBV29-1
J: TRBJ2-1
size: -

CDR3: CASSPSGNQPQHF
DNA: TGTGCCAGCTCACCATCTGGAAATCAGCCCCAGCACTTT
D: -
V: TRBV18
J: TRBJ1-5
size: -

CDR3: CGTWAVGEETQYF
DNA: TGTGGCACCTGGGCGGTAGGAGAAGAGACCCAGTACTTC
D: -
V: TRBV5-6
J: TRBJ2-5
size: -

CDR3: CASSFSGGELFF
DNA: TGTGCCAGCAGCTTCAGTGGCGGGGAGCTGTTTTTT
D: -
V: TRBV11-1
J: TRBJ2-2
size: -

CDR3: CASNKAEREEDNEQFF
DNA: TGTGCCAGCAACAAAGCGGAGCGGGAGGAAGACAATGAGCAGTTCTTC
D: TRBD2
V: TRBV7-9
J: TRBJ2-1
size: -

CDR3: CASSSIGLVETQYF
DNA: TGTGCCAGCAGCTCAATTGGCTTGGTGGAGACCCAGTACTTC
D: -
V: TRBV14
J: TRBJ2-5
size: -

CDR3: CASGEGLSYEQYF
DNA: TGTGCCAGCGGAGAGGGACTTTCCTACGAGCAGTACTTC
D: -
V: TRBV6-1
J: TRBJ2-7
size: -

CDR3: CASSLVGSQGNTGELFF
DNA: TGTGCCAGCAGTTTAGTGGGGTCCCAAGGGAACACCGGGGAGCTGTTTTTT
D: -
V: TRBV27
J: TRBJ2-2
size: -

CDR3: CASSLKREQYF
DNA: TGTGCCAGCAGCCTTAAGAGGGAGCAGTACTTC
D: -
V: TRBV7-9
J: TRBJ2-7
size: -

CDR3: CASSVRDGAYEQYF
DNA: TGTGCCAGTAGTGTCCGGGACGGTGCCTACGAGCAGTACTTC
D: -
V: TRBV19
J: TRBJ2-7
size: -

CDR3: CASSLTGGAGEAFF
DNA: TGTGCCAGCAGTTTAACTGGGGGGGCTGGCGAAGCTTTCTTT
D: -
V: TRBV27
J: TRBJ1-1
size: -

CDR3: CASSWGGTDTQYF
DNA: TGTGCCAGTAGTTGGGGGGGCACAGATACGCAGTATTTT
D: -
V: TRBV19
J: TRBJ2-3
size: -

CDR3: CASSSTGGTAQYF
DNA: TGTGCCAGCAGCAGCACCGGAGGGACGGCCCAGTACTTC
D: -
V: TRBV11-3
J: TRBJ2-5
size: -

CDR3: CANRQDPNYGYTF
DNA: TGCGCCAACAGACAGGATCCTAACTATGGCTACACCTTC
D: -
V: TRBV5-1
J: TRBJ1-2
size: -

CDR3: CASSLGGGYEQYF
DNA: TGTGCCAGCAGCTTAGGAGGCGGCTACGAGCAGTACTTC
D: -
V: TRBV7-9
J: TRBJ2-7
size: -

CDR3: CASSPVGGRTDTQYF
DNA: TGTGCCAGCAGCCCCGTTGGCGGTAGGACAGATACGCAGTATTTT
D: -
V: TRBV6-5
J: TRBJ2-3
size: -

CDR3: CASSYSFFGNTGELFF
DNA: TGTGCCAGCAGTTACTCGTTTTTTGGTAACACCGGGGAGCTGTTTTTT
D: -
V: TRBV6-6
J: TRBJ2-2
size: once

CDR3: CASSFSARALGTQYF
DNA: TGTGCCAGCAGTTTTTCGGCCAGGGCGTTGGGAACCCAGTACTTC
D: -
V: TRBV28
J: TRBJ2-5
size: -

CDR3: CASSLVVAENTGELFF
DNA: TGTGCCAGCAGCTTAGTGGTGGCAGAGAACACCGGGGAGCTGTTTTTT
D: -
V: TRBV7-6
J: TRBJ2-2
size: -

CDR3: CASSPRTASYEQYF
DNA: TGTGCCAGCAGCCCCCGGACCGCCTCCTACGAGCAGTACTTC
D: -
V: TRBV9
J: TRBJ2-7
size: -

CDR3: CAWTLSGEHYGYTF
DNA: TGTGCCTGGACCCTCAGTGGCGAGCACTATGGCTACACCTTC
D: -
V: TRBV30
J: TRBJ1-2
size: -

CDR3: CASSLSPGQRETQYF
DNA: TGTGCCAGCAGTTTATCGCCCGGACAGAGAGAGACCCAGTACTTC
D: -
V: TRBV27
J: TRBJ2-5
size: -

CDR3: CASSEPTGAYSGANVLTF
DNA: TGTGCCAGCAGTGAGCCGACAGGGGCCTACTCTGGGGCCAACGTCCTGACTTTC
D: TRBD1
V: TRBV2
J: TRBJ2-6
size: -

CDR3: CASRSSGSGELFF
DNA: TGCGCCAGCAGATCTTCAGGGAGCGGGGAGCTGTTTTTT
D: -
V: TRBV5-1
J: TRBJ2-2
size: -

CDR3: CASSRGVATGTGELFF
DNA: TGCGCCAGCAGCCGAGGCGTAGCGACTGGGACCGGGGAGCTGTTTTTT
D: -
V: TRBV4-3
J: TRBJ2-2
size: -

CDR3: CASSFRDRISYEQYF
DNA: TGTGCCAGCAGCTTCCGGGACCGGATCTCCTACGAGCAGTACTTC
D: -
V: TRBV5-6
J: TRBJ2-7
size: -

CDR3: CASTELDNIAWGNTIYF
DNA: TGTGCCAGCACCGAATTGGACAATATCGCGTGGGGAAACACCATATATTTT
D: -
V: TRBV9
J: TRBJ1-3
size: -

CDR3: CASSIGGVSGELFF
DNA: TGTGCCAGTAGTATAGGAGGGGTTTCCGGGGAGCTGTTTTTT
D: -
V: TRBV19
J: TRBJ2-2
size: -

CDR3: CASSFIVPTSGSYEQYF
DNA: TGTGCCAGCAGTTTTATCGTCCCGACTAGCGGCTCCTACGAGCAGTACTTC
D: TRBD2
V: TRBV27
J: TRBJ2-7
size: -